The source of this TCR beta chain is a study of T cells in Graves' hyperthyroidism and ophthalmopathy. Researchers amplified the TCR beta CDR3 regions from RNA transcripts. With the HTBI primer set, the TCR CDR3 went through a first round of RT-PCR. TCRdb recomputed calls from the multiplex PCR reads with MiXCR, one row per CDR3 protein. The sample carries 600,000 or so distinct CDR3 sequences, approximately 44% recorded once. A single count supports this clonotype. The CDR3 has 15 residues. Germline V gives CDR1 SGHTA, CDR2 FQGTGA. V was cut by 5 bases and J by 3 bases, with 17 bases left in between. Sequenced: peripheral blood or thyroid tissue (not recorded which). The TCR originated in a woman aged 18-35 years with Graves' hyperthyroidism. This rearrangement joins TRBV7-3 to TRBJ2-7, with a tentative D call TRBD1 (6 bases). The CDR3 nucleotides are TGTGCCAGCAGCAAAAGCGGACAGAATGGCTACGAGCAGTACTTC. Translation: CASSKSGQNGYEQYF.